Sequencing of this T cell receptor beta chain was carried out in a study of blood T cell repertoires in COVID-19. In the study overall: Sample material is recorded as cDNA or gDNA derived from T cells, B-cell-depleted T cells, or PBMCs.

Produced via immunoSEQ multiplex PCR; TCRdb's table is partial and in-frame only. The sample has 100,000 to 150,000 clones, roughly 80% seen once; the top ten hold about 12%. The receptor was isolated from a woman aged 25 to 39 who had recovered from COVID-19. The specimen was peripheral blood.

CDR3 nucleotides: TGTGCCAGCAGCTTAGGGAGGGGACAGGGAAATGGCTACACCTTC. Protein sequence: CASSLGRGQGNGYTF. The chain recombines TRBV7-9 with TRBJ1-2, with TRBD1 identical over 9 bases. The ends lost 1 base at V and 6 bases at J; junction bases unmatched: 6. This CDR3 region has 15 residues. The germline V gene encodes CDR1 SEHNR and CDR2 FQNEAQ (reference sequence).